This T cell receptor beta chain was captured in a study of T cell repertoires in cytomegalovirus infection. TCRdb recomputed calls from the reads with MiXCR, one row per CDR3 protein. The sample consists of about 360,000 distinct CDR3 sequences, roughly 20% of them appearing once. Many counts were recorded for this clonotype. V shed 3 bases and J 9 bases; nucleotides not matched to a gene: 7. This CDR3 has 14 amino acids. Sequencing input: PBMCs. This TCR was recovered from a human donor in good health (CMV status not recorded). Some clones in this sample may be carry-over from other donors' samples. This chain joins TRBV12-3 or TRBV12-4 and TRBJ2-1, with TRBD1 matching over 8 bases. The CDR3 loop reads CASSFGQGAFEQFF. DNA for the CDR3: TGTGCCAGCAGTTTCGGTCAGGGGGCGTTTGAGCAGTTCTTC.